These 23 T cell receptor beta chains came from one sample sequenced in a study of control samples from healthy donors and cancer patients. Assay: immunoSEQ multiplex PCR; the TCRdb copy retains only in-frame clones and omits some. The sample shows about 130,000 clones, about 94% of them seen only once. Sequencing was carried out using PBMCs. These TCRs come from a man in his 60s with colorectal cancer.

The CDR3 is CASTYTGYNTEAFF. The CDR3 coding sequence is TGTGCCAGCACCTACACGGGATATAACACTGAAGCTTTCTTT. The rearrangement joins TRBV6-1 to TRBJ1-1; D is ambiguous. Germline-derived CDR1 and CDR2 are MNHNS and SASEGT. The CDR3 spans 14 residues. The V end was cut by 7 bases, the J end by 2 bases, with 14 bases between.

The chain is built from TRBV6-5 and TRBJ2-7; tentative D call: TRBD1 (6 bases). This CDR3 comprises 15 residues. V shed 7 bases and J shed 0 bases, with 16 bases lying between them. The V gene's germline CDR1 is MNHEY and CDR2 SVGAGI. The CDR3 nucleotides are TGTGCCAGCACCGAGACGAGGGGGAGCTCCTACGAGCAGTACTTC. Its protein is CASTETRGSSYEQYF.

V gene TRBV12-3 or TRBV12-4 combines with J gene TRBJ1-1; D is unresolved. Trimming left V 4 bases short and J 1 base short, with 7 bases between. The CDR3 totals 13 residues. The CDR3 is CASSSDGNTEAFF. The CDR3 bases are TGTGCCAGCAGTTCGGACGGGAACACTGAAGCTTTCTTT.

Only one count was recorded for this clone. The chain recombines TRBV6-2 or TRBV6-3 with TRBJ1-1; no reliable D call. The V and J ends lost 4 bases and 1 base respectively, with 7 bases between them. The CDR3 covers 13 residues. Germline values: CDR1 MNHEY, CDR2 SVGEGT. The CDR3 sequence is CASSSYPNTEAFF. The CDR3 DNA is TGTGCCAGCAGTTCTTATCCGAACACTGAAGCTTTCTTT.

The chain couples TRBV6-2 or TRBV6-3 to TRBJ1-2; 7 bases align to TRBD1. This CDR3 is 12 amino acids long. The germline V gene has CDR1 MNHEY and CDR2 SVGEGT. Trimming removed 6 bases from V and 4 bases from J; junction bases left unmatched: 2. The CDR3 protein is CASSRDSYGYTF. CDR3 nucleotides: TGTGCCAGCAGCAGGGACAGCTATGGCTACACCTTC.

The chain links TRBV19 to TRBJ1-2, with TRBD1 matching 11 bases. The germline V gene has CDR1 LNHDA and CDR2 SQIVND (reference sequence). Trimming took 5 bases from V and 0 from J; bases not matched to a gene: 5. The CDR3 covers 16 residues. The CDR3 DNA is TGTGCCAGTAGTGATGGACAGGGGGCCTCTAACTATGGCTACACCTTC. It is translated as CASSDGQGASNYGYTF.

The gene calls are TRBV9 and TRBJ1-4, with a weak D call TRBD1 (6 bases). This CDR3 spans 15 amino acids. The V gene's germline CDR1 is SGDLS and CDR2 YYNGEE. Trimming pared 0 bases from V and 6 bases from J, leaving 12 bases between. CDR3 residues: CASSVAGGRDEKLFF. For the CDR3, the DNA is TGTGCCAGCAGCGTAGCTGGGGGGCGCGATGAAAAACTGTTTTTT.

This chain joins TRBV10-3 and TRBJ1-2; D is ambiguous. The length of the CDR3 is 12 residues. CDR1 is ENHRY, CDR2 SYGVKD, per germline. The germline V and J ends were trimmed by 4 bases and 4 bases, with 7 bases remaining between them. The CDR3 loop is CAISAAGYGYTF. Here the CDR3 DNA reads TGTGCCATCAGTGCGGCGGGCTATGGCTACACCTTC.

This chain uses TRBV9 with TRBJ1-1; D not resolved. Germline CDR1 is SGDLS and CDR2 is YYNGEE. The CDR3 length is 15 residues. V was pared by 0 bases and J by 0 bases, with 9 bases between. The CDR3 nucleotides are TGTGCCAGCAGCGTAGCCCAGGAGGTGAACACTGAAGCTTTCTTT. As protein: CASSVAQEVNTEAFF.

The chain has TRBV19 and TRBJ2-7; D not certain. CDR1 and CDR2 from the germline V gene are LNHDA and SQIVND (reference sequence). This CDR3 has 13 amino acids. Trimming stripped 6 bases from V and 6 bases from J, with 15 bases between. CDR3 in DNA: TGTGCCAGTAGCAGTGGACCGGGCGGCGAGCAGTACTTC. Encoded protein: CASSSGPGGEQYF.

The chain carries TRBV30 and TRBJ2-3, with TRBD2 matching over 8 bases. The CDR3 contains 13 residues. Germline V lookup: CDR1 GTSNPN, CDR2 SVGIG (reference sequence). Trimming at V came to 2 bases and at J to 4 bases, leaving 2 bases not matched to a gene. The CDR3, as DNA: TGTGCCTGGAGTTACGGGGGGGCAGATACGCAGTATTTT. The encoded protein is CAWSYGGADTQYF.

The V call is TRBV27, the J call TRBJ2-4, with unresolved D. The germline gives CDR1 MNHEY, CDR2 SMNVEV (reference sequence). The V and J ends lost 5 bases and 3 bases respectively, with 8 bases between them. CDR3 size: 13 residues. The CDR3 bases are TGTGCCAGCAGTCAACTTGACAAAAACATTCAGTACTTC. It codes for CASSQLDKNIQYF.

The chain combines TRBV27 with TRBJ1-6; 8 positions agree with TRBD1. The CDR3 consists of 15 residues. With 1 base clipped from V and 7 bases from J, the junction kept 3 bases outside the gene matches. The V gene's germline CDR1 is MNHEY and CDR2 SMNVEV (reference sequence). The CDR3 protein is CASSLWAGGNSPLHF. DNA of the CDR3: TGTGCCAGCAGTTTATGGGCAGGGGGCAATTCACCCCTCCACTTT.

This rearrangement joins TRBV5-1 to TRBJ2-7; 11 bases match TRBD2. CDR3 length: 14 residues. V lost 4 bases and J lost 4; bases outside the gene matches: 4. Germline V CDR1 and CDR2: SGHRS, YFSETQ. CDR3 sequence reads: CASSLSGGAYEQYF. CDR3 in DNA: TGCGCCAGCAGCCTTAGCGGGGGGGCTTACGAGCAGTACTTC.

The J gene is TRBJ2-3, the V gene TRBV9, with 11 bases aligning to TRBD2. CDR1 SGDLS and CDR2 YYNGEE come from the germline V gene. This CDR3 is built from 16 residues. Unmatched junction bases numbered 7, after V lost 3 bases and J lost 4 bases. In DNA, the CDR3 is TGTGCCAGCAGCGGCCAGACTAGCGGGGTTGCAGATACGCAGTATTTT. Its protein is CASSGQTSGVADTQYF.

The chain is built from TRBV6-5 and TRBJ1-3; tentative D call: TRBD1 (6 bases). Germline V gene lookup returns CDR1 MNHEY and CDR2 SVGAGI. The length of the CDR3 is 14 residues. Trimming removed 5 bases at V and 2 bases at J, with 10 bases between. CDR3 loop: CASSKQGTGNTIYF. CDR3 nucleotide sequence: TGTGCCAGCAGTAAACAGGGAACTGGAAACACCATATATTTT.

This clone was counted only a few times. The gene calls are TRBV12-3 or TRBV12-4 and TRBJ1-1; D ambiguous. V shed 5 bases and J shed 4 bases, with 11 bases lying between them. This CDR3 spans 13 amino acids. This CDR3 reads CASSGYRVTEAFF. CDR3 bases: TGTGCCAGCAGTGGTTATAGGGTCACTGAAGCTTTCTTT.

CDR3 nucleotides: TGTGCCAGCTTCCGGGACAGGGGTGAAGCCGGGGAGCTGTTTTTT. Protein sequence: CASFRDRGEAGELFF. V is TRBV25-1 and J is TRBJ2-2; the match to TRBD1 covers 10 bases. This CDR3 comprises 15 residues. Germline loops: CDR1 MGHDK, CDR2 SYGVNS. Losses at the gene ends were 8 bases for V and 6 bases for J; bases not matched to a gene: 9.

The V gene is TRBV19, the J gene TRBJ1-2, with D unclear. Germline CDR1 LNHDA, CDR2 SQIVND (reference sequence). V dropped 3 bases and J dropped 4 bases, with 12 bases sitting between them. The CDR3 extends over 14 amino acids. The chain's CDR3 is CASSISYGPYGYTF. In nucleotides, the CDR3 is TGTGCCAGTAGTATCAGTTACGGACCCTATGGCTACACCTTC.

The gene calls are TRBV7-2 and TRBJ1-1; D is undetermined. The germline CDR1 and CDR2 sequences are SGHTA and FQGNSA. Trimming left V 3 bases short and J 7 bases short, with 12 bases between. The CDR3 spans 13 residues. DNA for the CDR3: TGTGCCAGCAGCTTTGGACTCTACAATGAAGCTTTCTTT. It translates to CASSFGLYNEAFF.

The chain carries TRBV5-4 and TRBJ2-3; D call uncertain. There are 15 residues in the CDR3. The V gene lost 0 bases and the J gene lost 0 bases, with 8 bases spanning the gap. CDR1 is SGHNT, CDR2 YYREEE, per germline (reference sequence). The CDR3 nucleotides read TGTGCCAGCAGCTTGGGGCAGACAAGCACAGATACGCAGTATTTT. Amino acids: CASSLGQTSTDTQYF. Based on the CDR3 plus reference TRBV5-4 and TRBJ2-3, the full variable domain is ETGVTQSPTHLIKTRGQQVTLRCSSQSGHNTVSWYQQALGQGPQFIFQYYREEENGRGNFPPRFSGLQFPNYSSELNVNALELDDSALYLCASSLGQTSTDTQYFGPGTRLTVL.

The chain is built from TRBV7-2 and TRBJ1-2; unclear D gene. V was shortened by 2 bases and J by 2 bases, with 12 bases between the two germline ends. This CDR3 spans 15 amino acids. Germline V lookup: CDR1 SGHTA, CDR2 FQGNSA. CDR3 amino acids: CASSLRETLNYGYTF. In nucleotides, the CDR3 is TGTGCCAGCAGCTTACGGGAAACCCTAAACTATGGCTACACCTTC.

The CDR3 nucleotides read TGTGCCAGCAGCTTGCCCGGGGCGAACACCGGGGAGCTGTTTTTT. Its protein is CASSLPGANTGELFF. V and J are TRBV5-5 and TRBJ2-2; possibly TRBD2 for D (5 bases). The CDR3 loop spans 15 amino acids. Trimming removed 1 base from V and 0 bases from J, with 7 bases in between. Germline V gene data show CDR1 as SGHKS and CDR2 as YYEKEE (reference sequence).